Listed below are T cell receptor beta chains from one sample, sequenced in a study of preoperative IRX-2 immunotherapy in early breast cancer. The repertoire was sequenced with immunoSEQ multiplex PCR; TCRdb's copy has only in-frame clones and lacks some. The sample lists some 19,000 clones, about 82% seen once, with about 1% in the top ten. The sequencing used lymph node tissue, collected after IRX-2 immunotherapy. These TCRs come from a human donor with breast cancer. Each CDR3 is given with its conserved first and last residue. A D gene is named only where the DNA matches it firmly. Expanded clones get a size class; other rows say once, few or many, or leave the size out.

CDR3 length	clone size	V gene	D gene	J gene	CDR3 protein	CDR3 DNA
15	NA	TRBV19	TRBD2	TRBJ2-1	CASRSPSGNSDEQFF	TGTGCCAGCAGGTCCCCAAGCGGGAATTCTGATGAGCAGTTCTTC
11	once	TRBV19	NA	TRBJ1-3	CASSGGNTIYF	TGTGCCAGTAGTGGTGGAAACACCATATATTTT
16	few	TRBV14	NA	TRBJ2-3	CASSQAQGIGTDTQYF	TGTGCCAGCAGCCAAGCCCAGGGCATAGGCACAGATACGCAGTATTTT
14	NA	TRBV18	NA	TRBJ2-7	CASRGPSGAYEQYF	TGTGCCAGCCGCGGACCCTCCGGAGCCTACGAGCAGTACTTC
14	NA	TRBV6-1	NA	TRBJ1-2	CASSEAYATYGYTF	TGTGCCAGCAGTGAAGCGTACGCCACCTATGGCTACACCTTC
15	NA	TRBV7-8	TRBD1	TRBJ1-5	CASSLAGTGDQPQHF	TGTGCCAGCAGCTTAGCCGGGACAGGTGATCAGCCCCAGCATTTT
13	NA	TRBV6-8	NA	TRBJ1-2	CASSYARGYGYTF	TGTGCCAGCAGTTACGCCAGGGGATATGGCTACACCTTC
16	few	TRBV11-3	NA	TRBJ2-5	CASSFSGAGPQETQYF	TGTGCCAGCAGCTTTTCAGGGGCGGGACCACAAGAGACCCAGTACTTC
15	NA	TRBV11-3	NA	TRBJ1-2	CARSLRGQGLYGYTF	TGTGCCAGAAGCTTACGGGGTCAGGGGCTCTATGGCTACACCTTC
16	NA	TRBV28	NA	TRBJ1-3	CASTQGGTLSGNTIYF	TGTGCCAGCACCCAAGGGGGTACCCTATCTGGAAACACCATATATTTT
21	NA	TRBV5-1	TRBD2	TRBJ2-1	CASSFILGASGRRSSYNEQFF	TGCGCCAGCAGCTTTATCCTGGGGGCTAGCGGGAGGAGGAGCTCCTACAATGAGCAGTTCTTC
14	NA	TRBV11-3	NA	TRBJ2-1	CASSLDQNSPEQFF	TGTGCCAGCAGCTTAGATCAGAACAGCCCGGAGCAGTTCTTC
15	NA	TRBV5-1	NA	TRBJ2-1	CASSPRGIGDNEQFF	TGCGCCAGCAGCCCCCGGGGGATTGGGGACAATGAGCAGTTCTTC
15	NA	TRBV6-8	TRBD1	TRBJ2-1	CASSRTGWTVNEQFF	TGTGCCAGCAGTAGGACAGGGTGGACAGTGAATGAGCAGTTCTTC
17	NA	TRBV6-8	NA	TRBJ2-2	CASSTGRGAGNTGELFF	TGTGCCAGCAGTACCGGACGCGGTGCAGGCAACACCGGGGAGCTGTTTTTT
13	NA	TRBV30	NA	TRBJ1-3	CAWSRNAGNTIYF	TGTGCCTGGAGTAGGAATGCTGGAAACACCATATATTTT
17	NA	TRBV19	TRBD1	TRBJ1-2	CASSASSQSGTGAGYTF	TGTGCCAGTAGTGCGTCATCCCAGTCCGGGACAGGCGCTGGCTACACCTTC
14	NA	TRBV11-3	NA	TRBJ1-3	CASSQAGIGNTIYF	TGTGCCAGCAGCCAAGCCGGGATCGGAAACACCATATATTTT
14	NA	TRBV10-2	NA	TRBJ1-1	CASSDYGGNTEAFF	TGCGCCAGCAGTGATTATGGGGGAAACACTGAAGCTTTCTTT
13	NA	TRBV6-8	NA	TRBJ2-7	CASSVTRNYEQYF	TGTGCCAGCAGCGTCACTAGGAACTACGAGCAGTACTTC
14	NA	TRBV30	NA	TRBJ1-6	CAWGAGSKNSPLHF	TGTGCCTGGGGGGCGGGCAGCAAGAATTCACCCCTCCACTTT
13	NA	TRBV6-8	NA	TRBJ2-2	CASSYTRTGELFF	TGTGCCAGCAGTTACACGCGTACCGGGGAGCTGTTTTTT
14	NA	TRBV28	NA	TRBJ2-7	CASIGTGGVYEQYF	TGTGCCAGCATCGGGACCGGAGGGGTCTACGAGCAGTACTTC
15	NA	TRBV28	NA	TRBJ1-2	CASTLSGGANYGYTF	TGTGCCAGCACCCTCTCGGGGGGAGCCAACTATGGCTACACCTTC
16	NA	TRBV12-1	NA	TRBJ2-3	CASSFNASGSTDTQYF	TGTGCCAGCAGCTTCAATGCTAGCGGGAGCACAGATACGCAGTATTTT
15	once	TRBV19	NA	TRBJ1-4	CASRDTTVANEKLFF	TGTGCCAGTAGGGACACAACAGTAGCTAATGAAAAACTGTTTTTT
15	NA	TRBV11-3	TRBD1	TRBJ2-2	CASRPDRGQSGELFF	TGTGCCAGCAGACCAGACAGGGGGCAATCCGGGGAGCTGTTTTTT
16	NA	TRBV18	TRBD2	TRBJ2-7	CASSPSSGGASFEQYF	TGTGCCAGCTCACCATCTAGCGGGGGGGCCTCCTTCGAGCAGTACTTC
16	once	TRBV2	NA	TRBJ2-3	CASSDGLARLTDTQYF	TGTGCCAGCAGTGATGGGCTAGCCCGGCTCACAGATACGCAGTATTTT
15	NA	TRBV18	TRBD1	TRBJ1-6	CASSQRTGGNSPLHF	TGTGCCAGCTCCCAGAGGACAGGGGGCAATTCACCCCTCCACTTT
15	NA	TRBV5-1	TRBD1	TRBJ2-2	CASSRDRAPTGELFF	TGCGCCAGCAGCCGGGACAGGGCCCCCACCGGGGAGCTGTTTTTT
11	NA	TRBV12-5	NA	TRBJ1-2	CASGRGHGYTF	TGTGCCAGCGGTAGGGGTCATGGCTACACCTTC
11	NA	TRBV19	NA	TRBJ2-5	CASSMGKAQYF	TGTGCCAGTAGTATGGGGAAGGCCCAGTACTTC
15	NA	TRBV11-3	TRBD1	TRBJ1-3	CASSLAGTAGNTIYF	TGTGCCAGCAGCTTGGCCGGGACAGCCGGAAACACCATATATTTT
16	NA	TRBV7-8	TRBD1	TRBJ1-2	CASSPRTGLRQYGYTF	TGTGCCAGCAGCCCGCGGACAGGGTTGCGCCAGTATGGCTACACCTTC
17	NA	TRBV11-3	NA	TRBJ1-6	CASSLDAVISYNSPLHF	TGTGCCAGCAGCTTGGATGCAGTCATCTCCTATAATTCACCCCTCCACTTT
21	once	TRBV28	NA	TRBJ2-3	CASSTYSPSRDGGTSTDTQYF	TGTGCCAGCAGTACATATAGCCCCTCCAGGGACGGAGGGACTAGCACAGATACGCAGTATTTT
15	NA	TRBV7-5	NA	TRBJ1-1	CASSIRQGFGTEAFF	TGTGCCAGCAGCATAAGACAGGGGTTCGGCACTGAAGCTTTCTTT
15	NA	TRBV6-8	TRBD2	TRBJ2-7	CASSYLAGVGYEQYF	TGTGCCAGCAGTTACTTAGCGGGGGTAGGCTACGAGCAGTACTTC
14	NA	TRBV19	TRBD1	TRBJ1-2	CASSTDRGNYGYTF	TGTGCCAGTAGTACGGACAGGGGCAACTATGGCTACACCTTC
14	NA	TRBV5-1	NA	TRBJ2-3	CASSLHQSTDTQYF	TGCGCCAGCAGCTTGCATCAGAGCACAGATACGCAGTATTTT
13	NA	TRBV6-7	NA	TRBJ1-2	CASSESGYYGYTF	TGTGCCAGCAGTGAAAGCGGGTACTATGGCTACACCTTC
16	NA	TRBV19	NA	TRBJ2-2	CATSPGAIPNTGELFF	TGTGCCACCTCCCCCGGGGCAATTCCGAACACCGGGGAGCTGTTTTTT
16	NA	TRBV9	TRBD1	TRBJ1-1	CASSVTPSARQGEAFF	TGTGCCAGCAGCGTAACCCCGTCAGCCAGACAGGGCGAAGCTTTCTTT
16	NA	TRBV18	TRBD1	TRBJ2-6	CASSPPTGVGANVLTF	TGTGCCAGCTCACCACCCACAGGGGTCGGGGCCAACGTCCTGACTTTC
13	NA	TRBV14	NA	TRBJ1-5	CASSQDSDQPQHF	TGTGCCAGCAGCCAAGATTCGGATCAGCCCCAGCATTTT
15	NA	TRBV28	NA	TRBJ1-5	CASSPRRGSNQPQHF	TGTGCCAGCAGTCCGCGACGGGGGAGCAATCAGCCCCAGCATTTT
15	NA	TRBV10-2	TRBD2	TRBJ2-2	CASSEAGANTGELFF	TGCGCCAGCAGTGAAGCGGGAGCGAACACCGGGGAGCTGTTTTTT